The entry that follows covers one TCR beta chain sequence. Sequenced by immunoSEQ multiplex PCR; TCRdb stores in-frame clones only, minus some. The sample yields over a million clones, about four fifths seen once. This CDR3 is built from 11 residues. Trimming removed 3 bases from V and 2 bases from J, with 3 bases in between. The germline CDR1 and CDR2 sequences are DFQATT and SNEGSKA (reference sequence). The sample comes from a study of shared clonotypes between healthy human individuals. The chain has TRBV20-1 and TRBJ2-3; no clear D gene. The specimen was memory CD4+ T cells from PBMCs. Stated subset: CD45RA-negative fraction. The sequence came from a man between 18 and 35 years old in good health. Some clones in this sample may be carry-over from other donors' samples. The CDR3 protein is CSASYTDTQYF. As DNA, the CDR3 is TGCAGTGCTAGTTACACAGATACGCAGTATTTT.